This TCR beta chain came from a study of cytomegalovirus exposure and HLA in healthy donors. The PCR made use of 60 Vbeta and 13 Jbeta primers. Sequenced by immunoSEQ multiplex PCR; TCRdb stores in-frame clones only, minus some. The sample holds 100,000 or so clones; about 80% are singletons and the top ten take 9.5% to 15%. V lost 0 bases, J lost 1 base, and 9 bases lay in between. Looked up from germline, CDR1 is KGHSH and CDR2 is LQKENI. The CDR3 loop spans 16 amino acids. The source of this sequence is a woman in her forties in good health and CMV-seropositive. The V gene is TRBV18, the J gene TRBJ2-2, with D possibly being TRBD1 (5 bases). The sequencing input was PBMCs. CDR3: CASSPPNRMNTGELFF. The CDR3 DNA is TGTGCCAGCTCACCACCGAACAGGATGAACACCGGGGAGCTGTTTTTT.